One sample yielded the 24 T cell receptor beta chains listed below, sequenced in a study of cytomegalovirus exposure and HLA in healthy donors (dated by TCRdb to 2017 to 2019). Libraries came from the immunoSEQ multiplex PCR assay. For the multiplex PCR, a mixture combining 60 forward primers for TCR Vbeta segments and 13 reverse primers for TCR Jbeta segments was used. Held by TCRdb, this immuneACCESS table contains in-frame sequences only and omits some clones. Under half of the omission traces to an unresolved V gene where checked; the cause of the rest is unknown. The sample table contains approximately 60,000 clones; only one count was recorded for around 83% of them. The top ten hold around 1.7% of the sample. Source material: PBMCs. The receptors were gathered from a man between 35 and 55 years old in good health and CMV-seronegative.

The CDR3 coding sequence is TGCAGTGCCCCTGACATCTATGGCTACACCTTC. Residues: CSAPDIYGYTF. V is TRBV20-1 and J is TRBJ1-2; D call uncertain. This CDR3 region has 11 residues. Trimming removed 6 bases at V and 4 bases at J, with 9 bases between. CDR1 is DFQATT, CDR2 SNEGSKA, per germline (reference sequence).

This clone was counted between two and nine times. The V call is TRBV7-2, the J call TRBJ1-1; 7 positions match TRBD1. CDR1 SGHTA and CDR2 FQGNSA come from the germline V gene. The junction had 4 bases not matched to a gene; V was cut back by 5 bases and J by 1 base. The CDR3 covers 14 residues. The CDR3 is CASSPRTGNTEAFF. The CDR3 region has the DNA TGTGCCAGCAGCCCCAGGACAGGGAACACTGAAGCTTTCTTT.

V usage is TRBV6-6 and J usage is TRBJ1-5, with D possibly matching TRBD1 (6 bases). Germline-derived CDR1 and CDR2 are MNHNY and SVGAGI (reference sequence). The CDR3 sequence is 15 residues long. V was shortened by 9 bases and J by 3 bases, with 18 bases between the two germline ends. CDR3 amino acids: CASDRGAEYNQPQHF. In nucleotides, the CDR3 is TGTGCCAGTGACCGGGGGGCCGAGTACAATCAGCCCCAGCATTTT.

This sequence joins TRBV4-3 and TRBJ2-3; D is uncertain. V shed 0 bases and J shed 2 bases, with 15 bases lying between them. The germline CDR1 and CDR2 sequences are LGHNA and YSLEER. The CDR3 extends over 17 amino acids. The CDR3 reads CASSQEWRLESTDTQYF. The CDR3, as DNA: TGCGCCAGCAGCCAAGAGTGGCGACTGGAGTCCACAGATACGCAGTATTTT.

This clone occurred a few times. This chain links TRBV5-4 with TRBJ2-2; D gene unclear. Trimming pared 0 bases from V and 1 base from J, leaving 10 bases between. Germline-derived CDR1 and CDR2 are SGHNT and YYREEE (reference sequence). CDR3 length equals 16 residues. DNA of the CDR3: TGTGCCAGCAGCTTGGGTCCAGGAAAGAACACCGGGGAGCTGTTTTTT. Protein: CASSLGPGKNTGELFF.

V and J are TRBV19 and TRBJ1-5; 8 nucleotides agree with TRBD1. V dropped 10 bases and J dropped 2; count of bases not matched to a gene: 4. Germline CDR1 and CDR2: LNHDA and SQIVND (reference sequence). CDR3 length equals 13 residues. The CDR3 DNA reads as TGTGCCACGGAGGACAGGGGCAATCAGCCCCAGCATTTT. Protein product: CATEDRGNQPQHF.

This chain uses TRBV9 with TRBJ1-2, with D unresolved. Deletions cut 4 bases from V and 8 bases from J, with 15 bases between. The CDR3 totals 13 residues. CDR1 and CDR2 from the germline V gene are SGDLS and YYNGEE. CDR3 in amino acids: CASSRPGMRGYTF. The CDR3 DNA sequence: TGTGCCAGCAGCCGACCCGGGATGAGGGGCTACACCTTC.

This chain connects TRBV29-1 to TRBJ2-3, with 10 bases aligning to TRBD2. Germline loops: CDR1 SQVTM, CDR2 ANQGSEA. Trimming cost V 6 bases and J 4 bases; bases outside gene matches: 4. CDR3 length: 13 residues. CDR3 region: CSVHSGGADTQYF. CDR3 DNA: TGCAGCGTCCACAGCGGGGGGGCAGATACGCAGTATTTT.

The chain links TRBV5-8 to TRBJ2-1, with TRBD1 identical over 8 bases. Germline-derived CDR1 and CDR2 are SGHTS and YDEGEE. The trim removed 6 bases at V and 7 bases at J, leaving 9 bases unmatched. The CDR3 has 14 amino acids. The CDR3 loop reads CASKRAGGLNEQFF. The CDR3 region has the DNA TGTGCCAGCAAGCGGGCAGGGGGCCTTAATGAGCAGTTCTTC.

This clone was detected a few times. CDR3 amino acids: CASSERTSGASNEQFF. The CDR3, as DNA: TGTGCCAGCAGCGAAAGGACTAGCGGGGCCTCCAATGAGCAGTTCTTC. The chain is built from TRBV9 and TRBJ2-1, with 12 bases matching TRBD2. The CDR3 is 16 residues long. The J segment lost 6 bases and the V segment lost 3 bases, leaving 7 bases of the junction unmatched. CDR1 and CDR2 from the germline V gene are SGDLS and YYNGEE.

The CDR3 region has the DNA TGTGCCAGCAGCTTCTCGCTACCGGGGGGGCTTTATGAGCAGTTCTTC. It yields the protein CASSFSLPGGLYEQFF. V usage is TRBV28 and J usage is TRBJ2-1; 8 positions match TRBD2. Germline lookup yields CDR1 MDHEN and CDR2 SYDVKM. J gave up 8 bases and V 6 bases, and 15 bases lay outside the gene matches. The length of the CDR3 is 16 residues.

The V gene is TRBV4-3, the J gene TRBJ1-4, with D possibly TRBD1 on 6 matching bases. This CDR3 contains 16 residues. Trimming removed 0 bases from V and 6 bases from J, with 14 bases in between. The V gene's germline CDR1 is LGHNA and CDR2 YSLEER. CDR3 region: CASSQEGRGPYEKLFF. As DNA, the CDR3 is TGCGCCAGCAGCCAAGAGGGCAGGGGCCCCTATGAAAAACTGTTTTTT.

This chain's CDR3 is CASSLGPPRGLSTDTQYF. The CDR3 DNA reads as TGTGCCAGCAGCTTAGGGCCCCCCCGAGGGCTCAGCACAGATACGCAGTATTTT. The chain has TRBV7-2 and TRBJ2-3; maybe TRBD2 (5 bases). The germline V gene has CDR1 SGHTA and CDR2 FQGNSA. This CDR3 has 18 amino acids. Trimming left V 1 base short and J 0 bases short, with 17 bases between.

This clone was seen a single time. The CDR3 is CASSPRLAGHQETQYF. The CDR3 coding sequence is TGTGCCAGCTCACCAAGACTAGCGGGGCATCAAGAGACCCAGTACTTC. J is TRBJ2-5 and V is TRBV18; 11 positions agree with TRBD2. This CDR3 spans 16 amino acids. CDR1 and CDR2 from the germline V gene are KGHSH and LQKENI. J gave up 2 bases and V 2 bases, and 4 bases lay outside the gene matches.

The chain combines TRBV7-2 with TRBJ2-7, with D possibly TRBD1 on 5 matching bases. The germline V and J ends were trimmed by 5 bases and 5 bases, with 22 bases remaining between them. Germline lookup yields CDR1 SGHTA and CDR2 FQGNSA. This CDR3 has 16 residues. CDR3 loop: CASSRAQGRVVHEQYF. CDR3 coding DNA: TGTGCCAGCAGCCGCGCGCAGGGAAGGGTGGTCCACGAGCAGTACTTC.

The chain joins TRBV18 to TRBJ1-5; 9 bases agree with TRBD1. This CDR3 has 15 amino acids. J was trimmed by 1 base and V by 4 bases; bases with no gene match: 2. Looked up from germline, CDR1 is KGHSH and CDR2 is LQKENI. The CDR3 spells CASSQDRGSNQPQHF. The DNA of the CDR3 is TGTGCCAGCTCACAGGACAGGGGAAGCAATCAGCCCCAGCATTTT.

The chain couples TRBV5-6 to TRBJ2-1; the D gene is possibly TRBD2 (5 bases). Germline loops: CDR1 SGHDT, CDR2 YYEEEE. The ends were cut back, 4 bases at V and 14 bases at J, with 16 bases in the middle. This CDR3 has 12 amino acids. CDR3: CASSPAGGAKFF. CDR3 DNA sequence: TGTGCCAGCAGCCCTGCGGGTGGTGCAAAGTTCTTC.

This chain joins TRBV28 and TRBJ1-1; 8 nucleotides align to TRBD1. Trimming took 7 bases from V and 0 from J; bases not matched to a gene: 10. The germline CDR1 and CDR2 sequences are MDHEN and SYDVKM. The CDR3 totals 16 residues. CDR3 coding DNA: TGTGCCAGCACCGGAGGGACAGGCAGATTGAACACTGAAGCTTTCTTT. Residues: CASTGGTGRLNTEAFF.

The chain recombines TRBV5-1 with TRBJ2-2; 8 bases line up with TRBD1. The CDR3 totals 16 residues. The ends lost 5 bases at V and 6 bases at J; junction bases unmatched: 12. Per the germline V gene, CDR1 is SGHRS and CDR2 is YFSETQ. As DNA, the CDR3 is TGCGCCAGCAGATTAAACAGGGGGGAGTTATCCGGGGAGCTGTTTTTT. This encodes CASRLNRGELSGELFF.

The chain has TRBV6-6 and TRBJ2-2; D unclear. Germline V gene sequence: CDR1 MNHNY, CDR2 SVGAGI (reference sequence). V lost 0 bases, J lost 7 bases, and 12 bases lay in between. CDR3 length equals 15 residues. The DNA of the CDR3 is TGTGCCAGCAGTTACTCGAACCTTCTAGGCGGGGAGCTGTTTTTT. It is translated as CASSYSNLLGGELFF.

The chain has TRBV6-6 and TRBJ1-6; possible D gene TRBD1, 5 bases. This CDR3 has 16 amino acids. V lost 0 bases and J 9 bases, leaving 15 bases between the germline ends. Germline lookup yields CDR1 MNHNY and CDR2 SVGAGI (reference sequence). CDR3 amino acids: CASSYSTWQGGSPLHF. CDR3 nucleotide sequence: TGTGCCAGCAGTTACTCGACTTGGCAGGGTGGTTCACCCCTCCACTTT.

The chain combines TRBV19 with TRBJ1-1; D is ambiguous. Germline V gives CDR1 LNHDA, CDR2 SQIVND (reference sequence). This CDR3 is 14 amino acids long. Trimming cost V 7 bases and J 5 bases, with 17 bases left between them. The CDR3 loop reads CASTMGGPGTEAFF. CDR3 in DNA: TGTGCCAGTACCATGGGAGGTCCGGGGACTGAAGCTTTCTTT.

The chain combines TRBV11-2 with TRBJ2-1, with D possibly being TRBD1 (6 bases). This CDR3 comprises 12 residues. Germline CDR1 reads SGHAT; CDR2 reads FQNNGV. V was clipped by 3 bases and J by 10 bases, with 10 bases between them. CDR3 amino acids: CASSFSGTEQFF. CDR3 bases: TGTGCCAGCAGCTTTTCTGGGACAGAGCAGTTCTTC.

V is TRBV5-4 and J is TRBJ2-2; 10 positions match TRBD2. The trim removed 4 bases at V and 4 bases at J, leaving 13 bases unmatched. CDR3 length: 18 residues. Looked up from germline, CDR1 is SGHNT and CDR2 is YYREEE (reference sequence). The CDR3: CASSPKAGGPRTTGELFF. The CDR3 DNA sequence: TGTGCCAGCAGCCCCAAAGCGGGGGGGCCTAGAACCACCGGGGAGCTGTTTTTT.